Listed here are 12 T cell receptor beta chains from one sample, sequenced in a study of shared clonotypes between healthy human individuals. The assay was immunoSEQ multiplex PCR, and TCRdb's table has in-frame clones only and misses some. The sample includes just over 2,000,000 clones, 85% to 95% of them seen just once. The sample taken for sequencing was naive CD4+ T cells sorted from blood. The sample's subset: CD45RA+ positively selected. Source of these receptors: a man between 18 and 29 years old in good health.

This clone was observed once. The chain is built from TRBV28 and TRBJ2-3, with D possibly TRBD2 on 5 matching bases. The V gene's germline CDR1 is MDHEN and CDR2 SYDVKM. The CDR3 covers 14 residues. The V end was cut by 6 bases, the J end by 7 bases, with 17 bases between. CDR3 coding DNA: TGTGCCAGCAGAAATGACTACTCGGGGAATACGCAGTATTTT. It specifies CASRNDYSGNTQYF.

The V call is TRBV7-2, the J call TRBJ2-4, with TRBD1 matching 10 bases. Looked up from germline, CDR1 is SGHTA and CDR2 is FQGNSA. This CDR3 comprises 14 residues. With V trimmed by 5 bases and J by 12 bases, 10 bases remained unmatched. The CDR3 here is CASSPGQGVRPQYF. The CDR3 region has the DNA TGTGCCAGCAGCCCCGGACAGGGGGTTCGACCTCAGTACTTC.

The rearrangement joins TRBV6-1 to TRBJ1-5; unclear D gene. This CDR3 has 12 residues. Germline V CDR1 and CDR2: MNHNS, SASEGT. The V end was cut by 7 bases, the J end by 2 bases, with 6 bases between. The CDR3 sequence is CASKNGNQPQHF. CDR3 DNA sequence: TGTGCCAGCAAAAATGGCAATCAGCCCCAGCATTTT.

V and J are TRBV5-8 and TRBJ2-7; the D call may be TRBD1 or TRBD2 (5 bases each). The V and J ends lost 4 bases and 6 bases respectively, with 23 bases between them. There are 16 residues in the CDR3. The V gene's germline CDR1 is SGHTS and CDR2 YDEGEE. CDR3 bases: TGTGCCAGCAGCCCCGGGGCCGTAAATAAACCCATCGAGCAGTACTTC. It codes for CASSPGAVNKPIEQYF.

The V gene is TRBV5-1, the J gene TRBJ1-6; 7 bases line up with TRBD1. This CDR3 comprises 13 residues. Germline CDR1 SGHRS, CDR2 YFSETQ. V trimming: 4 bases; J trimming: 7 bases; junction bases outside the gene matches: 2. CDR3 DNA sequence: TGCGCCAGCAGCGGGGACAGAAATTCACCCCTCCACTTT. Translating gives CASSGDRNSPLHF.

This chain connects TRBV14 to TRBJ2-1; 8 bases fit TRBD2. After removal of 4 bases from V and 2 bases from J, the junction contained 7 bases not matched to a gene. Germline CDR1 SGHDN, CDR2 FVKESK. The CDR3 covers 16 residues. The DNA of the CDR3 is TGTGCCAGCAGCCGCGGGGGGACTCGAACCTACAATGAGCAGTTCTTC. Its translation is CASSRGGTRTYNEQFF.

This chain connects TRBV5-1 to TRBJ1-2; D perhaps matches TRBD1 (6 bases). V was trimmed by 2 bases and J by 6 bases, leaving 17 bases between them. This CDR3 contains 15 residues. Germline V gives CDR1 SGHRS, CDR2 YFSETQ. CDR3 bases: TGCGCCAGCAGCTTAGGATCGCAGGGGAAGGATGGCTACACCTTC. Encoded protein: CASSLGSQGKDGYTF.

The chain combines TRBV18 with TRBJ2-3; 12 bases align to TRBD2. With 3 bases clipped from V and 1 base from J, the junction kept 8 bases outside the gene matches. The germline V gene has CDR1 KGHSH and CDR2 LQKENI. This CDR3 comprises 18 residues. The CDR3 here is CASSPQPTSGGGTDTQYF. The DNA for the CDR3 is TGTGCCAGCTCACCGCAACCGACTAGCGGGGGAGGCACAGATACGCAGTATTTT.

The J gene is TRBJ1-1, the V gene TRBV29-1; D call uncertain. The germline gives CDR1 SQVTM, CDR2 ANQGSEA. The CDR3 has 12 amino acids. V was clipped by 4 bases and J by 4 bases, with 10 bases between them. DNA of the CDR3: TGCAGCGTTGCTGGGTCTCGCACTGAAGCTTTCTTT. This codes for CSVAGSRTEAFF.

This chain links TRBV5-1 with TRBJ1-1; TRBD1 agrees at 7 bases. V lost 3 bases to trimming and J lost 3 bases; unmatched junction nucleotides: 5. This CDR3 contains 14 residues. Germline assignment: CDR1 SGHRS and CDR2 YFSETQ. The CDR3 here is CASSSAGQHTEAFF. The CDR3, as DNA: TGCGCCAGCAGCTCCGCGGGACAGCACACTGAAGCTTTCTTT.

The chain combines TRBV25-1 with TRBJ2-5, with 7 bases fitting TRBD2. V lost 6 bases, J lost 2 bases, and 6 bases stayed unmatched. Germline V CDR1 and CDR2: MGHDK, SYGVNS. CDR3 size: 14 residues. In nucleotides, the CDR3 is TGTGCCAGCAGCCCCGGGGGAGGGCAAGAGACCCAGTACTTC. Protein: CASSPGGGQETQYF.

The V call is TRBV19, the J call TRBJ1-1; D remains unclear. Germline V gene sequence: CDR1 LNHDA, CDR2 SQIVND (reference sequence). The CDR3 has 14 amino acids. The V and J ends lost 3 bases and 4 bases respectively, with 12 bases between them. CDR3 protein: CASSIRTTATEAFF. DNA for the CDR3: TGTGCCAGTAGTATTCGAACAACTGCCACTGAAGCTTTCTTT.